The entry below describes one T cell receptor beta chain. Per the authors' pipeline: Reference gene primer amplification gave estimated nucleated cell counts. Libraries were prepared by immunoSEQ multiplex PCR; TCRdb keeps only in-frame clonotypes and omits some of them. V and J calls plus clone size are reproduced from that table; the DNA served to infer D and trimming. The sample consists of about 150,000 clones, roughly 90% of them appearing once. This sample is part of a study of blood T cell repertoires in COVID-19. Study overall: From the United States, Italy and Spain came samples of acute and convalescent COVID-19. PBMCs, B-cell-depleted T cells, or T cells were the source of the cDNA or gDNA that made up the material.

V gave up 4 bases and J gave up 5 bases; unmatched junction bases: 5. The germline V gene has CDR1 SGHVS and CDR2 FQNEAQ. The CDR3 consists of 14 residues. Sequenced: peripheral blood. This rearrangement joins TRBV7-8 to TRBJ1-5; TRBD1 matches at 7 bases. The TCR comes from a man aged 50 to 60 with acute or convalescent COVID-19. The chain's CDR3 is CASSSPTGHQPQHF. CDR3 in DNA: TGTGCCAGCAGCTCACCGACAGGGCATCAGCCCCAGCATTTT.